Sequencing of this T cell receptor beta chain was carried out in a study of glioma-infiltrating T cells. Findings and limits, study-wide: Non-neoplastic patients had below-expected tissue-blood divergence, while all gliomas exceeded expectation. Very few CDR3 sequences were shared between tissue and blood.

Concerning this clonotype itself: The antigen remains unidentified. A much larger clone differs from this one at a single base, so this may be a read error.

The iRepertoire nested amplicon-rescue multiplex PCR amplified TCR alpha and beta CDR3s from RNA. For one-step reverse transcription and amplification, about 85-400 ng of tissue mRNA or PBMC total RNA was used. MiXCR was run by TCRdb on the multiplex PCR reads, yielding one entry per CDR3 protein. This sample has 44,000 or so distinct CDR3 sequences, with about 22% found just once. Germline lookup yields CDR1 LNHDA and CDR2 SQIVND (reference sequence). V shed 2 bases and J shed 3 bases, with 7 bases lying between them. The CDR3 runs 13 residues. This sequence was found in a human donor with low-grade glioma or glioblastoma, undergoing nonglioma brain surgery, or in good health (not recorded which). Sequenced input: glioma tissue, nonneoplastic brain tissue, or PBMCs (not recorded which). The rearrangement links TRBV19 to TRBJ1-1; D is unclear. The CDR3 reads CASSINMDTEAFF. Written as DNA, the CDR3 is TGTGCCAGTAGTATAAACATGGACACTGAAGCTTTCTTT.